This record looks at one T cell receptor beta chain sequence and its context. This clonotype came up many times. Its target antigen remains unknown. No base quality information exists; no much larger clone differs at one position. Including cysteine and phenylalanine, the CDR3 has 17 amino acids. Only the CDR3 region is kept as DNA, spanning 51 bases read in frame from base 1. Trimming leaves V shorter by 4 bases and J shorter by 7 bases, with the junction holding 11 bases beyond the gene matches. The germline V gene specifies MNHNS as CDR1 and SASEGT as CDR2. This sample is drawn from a study of T cells in Graves' hyperthyroidism and ophthalmopathy (dated by TCRdb to 2018 to 2020). General notes on the study: Peripheral blood samples were taken at initial diagnosis, before any treatment was given. TCR V-J signatures able to tell the groups apart were searched for in a discovery cohort of approximately 95 patients, of whom more than 40 had Graves' ophthalmopathy and about 60 had stable Graves' hyperthyroidism. Prospective prediction of ophthalmopathy was tested in an independent validation cohort consisting of fewer than 20 hyperthyroidism patients and approximately 16 patients who later progressed to ophthalmopathy. The 100 or so discovery patients were randomly split 7:3 into training and test sets. Thyroid tissue and blood T-cell repertoires from six Graves' hyperthyroidism patients were also compared in the study. After sampling, hyperthyroidism patients received methimazole starting at 30 mg daily, and ophthalmopathy patients received high-dose intravenous methylprednisolone. According to the paper, TCR Vbeta CDR3 sequencing was carried out on approximately 140 peripheral blood samples, which came from 40 to 45 ophthalmopathy, around 74 hyperthyroidism and roughly 17 progressor patients.

Overall study outcomes, separate from this receptor: In validation, progression to ophthalmopathy was predicted by the model with around 70% sensitivity and around 75% specificity, a median of about 6.8 months before onset. Blood samples also contained most of the expanded thyroid clonotypes (frequency above 0.001), which suggests that blood repertoires may reflect thyroid immune responses. Sample size was not statistically predetermined, and investigators were not blinded to group allocation. A model built on a 13 V-J signature distinguished ophthalmopathy from stable hyperthyroidism, reaching approximately 89% sensitivity and 81.08% specificity in cross-validation and 80%/75% in testing.

Amplification of TCR beta CDR3 regions was carried out from RNA transcripts. For the first round of RT-PCR on the TCR CDR3, the HTBI primer set was used together with the Qiagen OneStep RT-PCR kit. Libraries were constructed in a second round of multiplex PCR, after which size selection and purification were performed. The libraries were sequenced on an Illumina HiSeq2000 using paired-end 100 bp reads. In the source study's methods: Raw data were processed with SOAPnuke, discarding reads with adapters, uncalled bases, mean Phred below 15, or no exact constant-primer or identifier match. High-quality paired reads were merged using COPE v1.2.5, and each unique nucleotide sequence was defined as a clonotype. MiTCR v1.1 was used to align clonotypes to the IMGT TRBV, TRBD and TRBJ reference segments. Analysis was restricted to V-J combinations with a frequency above 0.0001, which covered roughly 99% of repertoires. The TCS score was defined as the ratio of F50 (clonal expansion) to E x V (chaos), calculated using BLOSUM62-based TCRdist between CDR3 peptides within each V-J. Welch's t-statistics and random forest reduced roughly 530 V-J features to around 14, which were used in a naive Bayes classifier (R e1071). TCRdb reprocessed the public reads (quality trimming at Q25 with fastp, clone calling with MiXCR) and kept in-frame beta chains. Rows matching on CDR3 protein sequence are summarized as one entry with the most common DNA and genes. What appears here as the V and J calls and clone size reflects TCRdb's work, not the paper's. The sample table lists 700,000 or so distinct CDR3 sequences, roughly 15% of them with a count of one. The leading ten clones occupy roughly 8% of the sample.

A patient counted as having stable Graves' hyperthyroidism if no progression to ophthalmopathy occurred over 18 months of follow-up. Hyperthyroidism patients were newly diagnosed, with disease duration under 2 months, and aged 18 to 65 years. Any patient with an uncontrolled infection, another autoimmune disease, pregnancy or lactation was excluded. Diagnoses were established on the basis of clinical symptoms, serum thyroxine and TRAb, thyroid ultrasound, and orbital computed tomography. PBMCs were separated from 10 ml of fresh peripheral blood using Ficoll-Paque density gradient centrifugation. Trizol reagent was used to extract total RNA, and RNA quality was then checked on an Agilent 2100 Bioanalyzer.

Rearrangement joined TRBV6-1 to TRBJ2-1, and TRBD2 aligns with 12 junction nucleotides. Sample: blood. The receptor was derived from a man younger than 35 with Graves' hyperthyroidism. The CDR3 in this case is CASSVRLAGEVTNEQFF. At the DNA level, the sequence is TGTGCCAGCAGTGTCAGACTAGCGGGAGAGGTAACGAATGAGCAGTTCTTC.